This T cell receptor beta chain was profiled in a study of blood T cell repertoires in COVID-19. Sequenced by immunoSEQ multiplex PCR; TCRdb stores in-frame clones only, minus some. This sample has 200,000 to 250,000 clones; approximately 81% occur once, and the top ten carry more than 8.5%. In germline, CDR1 is SGDLS, CDR2 YYNGEE. Deletions cut 4 bases from V and 4 bases from J, with 16 bases between. This CDR3 contains 15 residues. Those enrolled, adults aged roughly 18 to 89 years, came from roughly 22 US areas. The sequencing input was PBMCs or T cells enriched from blood (not recorded which). The TCR originated in a woman aged 45-65 years with acute COVID-19. This rearrangement joins TRBV9 to TRBJ2-3; TRBD2 is a possible D gene (7 bases). For the CDR3, the DNA is TGTGCCAGCAGCCGGAGTGGGGGGGCTGCAGATACGCAGTATTTT. Amino acid sequence: CASSRSGGAADTQYF.